The 21 T cell receptor beta chains below come from one sample, sequenced in a study of T cells after yellow fever vaccination. One entry per CDR3 protein results from TCRdb running MiXCR on the 5' RACE reads. This table holds hundreds of thousands of distinct CDR3 sequences, roughly an eighth found once. Sequences were derived from PBMCs, sampled on the day of the yellow fever booster vaccination. The receptors come from a man aged 25 to 45 who received the YFV17D yellow fever vaccine.

This clonotype was observed a few times. This chain joins TRBV7-2 and TRBJ1-1, with unresolved D. Germline V gives CDR1 SGHTA, CDR2 FQGNSA. V was shortened by 1 base and J by 3 bases, with 9 bases between the two germline ends. This CDR3 comprises 14 residues. The CDR3 coding sequence is TGTGCCAGCAGCTTAGTTGGCGCATACACTGAAGCTTTCTTT. Translation: CASSLVGAYTEAFF.

This clonotype was observed many times. In DNA form, the CDR3 reads TGTGCCAGCAGCTCCGGACAGGGAAGTTCACCCCTCCACTTT. Protein product: CASSSGQGSSPLHF. This sequence joins TRBV7-9 and TRBJ1-6, with 8 nucleotides matching TRBD1. The CDR3 totals 14 residues. The germline CDR1 and CDR2 sequences are SEHNR and FQNEAQ (reference sequence). Trimming cost V 4 bases and J 9 bases; bases outside gene matches: 5. Full variable domain (rest looked up from reference TRBV7-9 and TRBJ1-6): DTGVSQNPRHKITKRGQNVTFRCDPISEHNRLYWYRQTLGQGPEFLTYFQNEAQLEKSRLLSDRFSAERPKGSFSTLEIQRTEQGDSAMYLCASSSGQGSSPLHFGNGTRLTVT.

The rearrangement links TRBV20-1 to TRBJ2-7, with 11 bases aligning to TRBD2. The CDR3 contains 15 residues. Germline CDR1 DFQATT, CDR2 SNEGSKA (reference sequence). Unmatched junction bases numbered 10, after V lost 6 bases and J lost 3 bases. CDR3 nucleotide sequence: TGCAGTGCCTACCCTACTAGCGGGAGAATCTACGAGCAGTACTTC. Translating it yields CSAYPTSGRIYEQYF.

The chain links TRBV20-1 to TRBJ2-7, with a possible D match to TRBD2 (6 bases). This CDR3 comprises 16 residues. Trimming cost V 2 bases and J 0 bases, with 17 bases left between them. CDR1 and CDR2 (germline): DFQATT, SNEGSKA (reference sequence). The CDR3: CSARRGRDSFSYEQYF. DNA of the CDR3: TGCAGTGCTAGAAGGGGCCGGGACTCCTTCTCCTACGAGCAGTACTTC.

The chain joins TRBV5-5 to TRBJ2-1, with a tentative D call TRBD2 (6 bases). Trimming left V 4 bases short and J 9 bases short, with 17 bases between. Looked up from germline, CDR1 is SGHKS and CDR2 is YYEKEE (reference sequence). The CDR3 runs 14 residues. For the CDR3, the DNA is TGTGCCAGCAGCCAACGGTACGGGGGTGGTGAGCAGTTCTTC. Encoded protein: CASSQRYGGGEQFF.

V usage is TRBV7-9 and J usage is TRBJ1-1, with TRBD1 matching over 7 bases. The V gene end was trimmed by 8 bases and the J gene end by 0 bases; junction bases not matched to a gene: 12. Germline V gene sequence: CDR1 SEHNR, CDR2 FQNEAQ (reference sequence). The CDR3 extends over 16 amino acids. CDR3 in DNA: TGTGCCAGCCCCTTGAAGGGGGCTGGGCTGAACACTGAAGCTTTCTTT. Amino acid sequence: CASPLKGAGLNTEAFF.

CDR3 sequence (DNA): TGTGCCAGCCGAATACAGGATAACAACGAGCAGTACTTC. It is translated as CASRIQDNNEQYF. The J gene is TRBJ2-7, the V gene TRBV7-9; tentatively, D is TRBD1 (5 bases). The CDR3 consists of 13 residues. V lost 8 bases, J lost 5 bases, and 16 bases lay in between. The germline gives CDR1 SEHNR, CDR2 FQNEAQ (reference sequence).

The chain uses TRBV5-1 and TRBJ2-4, with 8 bases identical to TRBD2. CDR1 is SGHRS, CDR2 YFSETQ, per germline. This CDR3 has 15 residues. The V and J ends lost 4 bases and 7 bases, in that order; junction bases with no gene match: 10. The CDR3 here is CASSPGASGGNIQYF. CDR3 DNA: TGCGCCAGCAGCCCTGGGGCCTCGGGAGGGAACATTCAGTACTTC.

This clonotype was picked up a small number of times. V usage is TRBV5-5 and J usage is TRBJ1-2; 7 nucleotides match TRBD1. The V segment lost 3 bases and the J segment 0 bases; nucleotides outside the gene matches: 5. The CDR3 totals 15 residues. Per the germline V gene, CDR1 is SGHKS and CDR2 is YYEKEE (reference sequence). DNA of the CDR3: TGTGCCAGCAGCTCCGACAGGGAAACTAACTATGGCTACACCTTC. Its protein product is CASSSDRETNYGYTF.

This clonotype has ten or more counts. V and J are TRBV12-3 or TRBV12-4 and TRBJ1-5; D gene uncertain. V was clipped by 3 bases and J by 3 bases, with 3 bases between them. The CDR3 runs 12 residues. In DNA, the CDR3 is TGTGCCAGCAGTTTGCTCAATCAGCCCCAGCATTTT. Amino acids: CASSLLNQPQHF.

CDR3 sequence reads: CASSYPFGGHTEAFF. CDR3 DNA: TGTGCCAGCAGTTACCCCTTCGGGGGCCACACTGAAGCTTTCTTT. The chain recombines TRBV6-5 with TRBJ1-1; D possibly corresponds to TRBD1 (6 bases). In germline, CDR1 is MNHEY, CDR2 SVGAGI. The length of the CDR3 is 15 residues. V lost 2 bases, J lost 3 bases, and 13 bases lay in between.

The chain uses TRBV12-3 or TRBV12-4 and TRBJ2-7, with 9 bases aligning to TRBD2. The length of the CDR3 is 13 residues. V lost 6 bases and J lost 6; bases outside the gene matches: 6. CDR3 nucleotides: TGTGCCAGCAGCATAGCGGGAGTAAGCGAGCAGTACTTC. This gives the protein CASSIAGVSEQYF.

The chain carries TRBV21-1 and TRBJ1-1; TRBD1 is the table's D call, not checked against the DNA. TRBV21-1 is listed as a pseudogene. The CDR3 is 16 residues long. DNA for the CDR3: TGTGCCAGCAGCAAAGTATGTAGGACACAGAACACTGAAGCTTTCTTT. Its translation: CASSKVCRTQNTEAFF.

This clonotype was counted ten times or more. The chain has TRBV27 and TRBJ1-1, with TRBD1 matching over 9 bases. J lost 0 bases, V lost 7 bases, and 3 bases had no gene match. Per the germline V gene, CDR1 is MNHEY and CDR2 is SMNVEV (reference sequence). The CDR3 contains 14 residues. The CDR3 is CASTGQGMNTEAFF. CDR3 bases: TGTGCCAGCACAGGACAGGGGATGAACACTGAAGCTTTCTTT.

A few counts support this clonotype. The chain couples TRBV5-4 to TRBJ2-2; unclear D gene. Trimming took 5 bases from V and 0 from J, leaving 17 bases between them. The germline V gene has CDR1 SGHNT and CDR2 YYREEE (reference sequence). The CDR3 loop spans 17 amino acids. DNA for the CDR3: TGTGCCAGCAGTTTACCGGGCCGAGGATCGAACACCGGGGAGCTGTTTTTT. It yields the protein CASSLPGRGSNTGELFF. Looking up the rest from reference TRBV5-4 and TRBJ2-2 gives the full variable domain: ETGVTQSPTHLIKTRGQQVTLRCSSQSGHNTVSWYQQALGQGPQFIFQYYREEENGRGNFPPRFSGLQFPNYSSELNVNALELDDSALYLCASSLPGRGSNTGELFFGEGSRLTVL.

J is TRBJ2-3 and V is TRBV6-2 or TRBV6-3; weak D call: TRBD2 (5 bases). This CDR3 spans 18 amino acids. Germline CDR1 and CDR2: MNHEY and SVGEGT. Trimming took 7 bases from V and 3 from J, leaving 26 bases between them. CDR3 coding DNA: TGTGCCAGCAATCCTAGCACCCTACTGAGCGGCGAAACAGATACGCAGTATTTT. It encodes CASNPSTLLSGETDTQYF.

This clonotype was seen a handful of times. The J gene is TRBJ2-7, the V gene TRBV18; D remains ambiguous. Germline V lookup: CDR1 KGHSH, CDR2 LQKENI. This CDR3 contains 12 residues. V was cut by 4 bases and J by 0 bases, with 4 bases left in between. CDR3 residues: CASSQFSYEQYF. The CDR3 DNA sequence: TGTGCCAGCTCACAATTCTCCTACGAGCAGTACTTC.

This clonotype has just a few counts. The chain combines TRBV4-3 with TRBJ2-7; D ambiguous. The CDR3 runs to 15 residues. Trimming removed 0 bases from V and 0 bases from J, with 9 bases in between. The V gene's germline CDR1 is LGHNA and CDR2 YSLEER. CDR3 DNA sequence: TGCGCCAGCAGCCAAGAGCAGTTGTACTCCTACGAGCAGTACTTC. This codes for CASSQEQLYSYEQYF.

The chain joins TRBV10-3 to TRBJ2-5; 8 bases line up with TRBD1. CDR1 and CDR2 (germline): ENHRY, SYGVKD. Trimming cost V 2 bases and J 5 bases; bases outside gene matches: 7. The CDR3 is made up of 15 amino acids. Here the CDR3 reads CAISETRGQVETQYF. CDR3 sequence (DNA): TGTGCCATCAGTGAGACCAGGGGGCAGGTGGAGACCCAGTACTTC.

The sample holds many counts of this clonotype. This chain uses TRBV7-9 with TRBJ2-3; D is uncertain. V lost 5 bases and J 0 bases, leaving 12 bases between the germline ends. The CDR3 spans 15 residues. Germline CDR1 SEHNR, CDR2 FQNEAQ (reference sequence). CDR3 DNA sequence: TGTGCCAGCAGCAGACTGGAAACTAGCACAGATACGCAGTATTTT. Translation: CASSRLETSTDTQYF.

This clonotype was recorded a few times. The rearrangement links TRBV5-1 to TRBJ2-5; tentatively, D is TRBD1 (6 bases). Germline CDR1 and CDR2: SGHRS and YFSETQ. Between the trimmed V and J ends, which lost 4 bases and 5 bases, there was a span of 15 bases. The CDR3 is 14 residues long. DNA for the CDR3: TGCGCCAGCAGCCACTCACAGGGTCGGGAGACCCAGTACTTC. Translation: CASSHSQGRETQYF.